These 2 T cell receptor beta chains originate from one sample sequenced in a study of cytomegalovirus exposure and HLA in healthy donors. Repertoires were generated with immunoSEQ multiplex PCR, while TCRdb's copy carries only in-frame clones and drops some. Of about 400,000 clones in the sample, 86% were seen once. Input material: PBMCs. These receptors were collected from a woman aged 18 to 35 in good health and CMV-seronegative.

Concerning this clone: Other nucleotide sequences from this sample produce the same CDR3. The chain joins TRBV6-6 to TRBJ1-5; D unresolved. Germline CDR1 reads MNHNY; CDR2 reads SVGAGI (reference sequence). The CDR3 totals 14 residues. V shed 2 bases and J shed 2 bases, with 7 bases lying between them. Here the CDR3 reads CASSYSQGNQPQHF. The CDR3, as DNA: TGTGCCAGCAGTTACAGCCAGGGCAATCAGCCCCAGCATTTT.

The genes are TRBV11-2 and TRBJ1-6; TRBD1 agrees at 7 bases. With V trimmed by 5 bases and J by 0 bases, 7 bases remained unmatched. This CDR3 region has 17 residues. In germline, CDR1 is SGHAT, CDR2 FQNNGV. This chain's CDR3 is CASSNTGASSYNSPLHF. The DNA for the CDR3 is TGTGCCAGCAGCAATACAGGGGCCAGCTCCTATAATTCACCCCTCCACTTT. The full variable domain, completed using reference TRBV11-2 and TRBJ1-6, is EAGVAQSPRYKIIEKRQSVAFWCNPISGHATLYWYQQILGQGPKLLIQFQNNGVVDDSQLPKDRFSAERLKGVDSTLKIQPAKLEDSAVYLCASSNTGASSYNSPLHFGNGTRLTVT.